Presented here are 17 T cell receptor beta chains from one specimen sequenced in a study of early T cells in non-severe SARS-CoV-2 infection. One entry per CDR3 protein, called by TCRdb with MiXCR from the 5' RACE reads. The profile covers some 73,000 distinct CDR3 sequences, with about 12% appearing a single time and around 3.7% taken by the ten largest. Sequencing used whole blood. All receptors derive from an adult who was a healthcare worker with PCR-confirmed SARS-CoV-2 infection or an uninfected control (not recorded which).

This clonotype was detected a few times. This chain joins TRBV28 and TRBJ2-5, with TRBD2 matching 14 bases. With 5 bases clipped from V and 3 bases from J, the junction kept 5 bases outside the gene matches. The CDR3 covers 16 residues. Germline CDR1 is MDHEN and CDR2 is SYDVKM. Here the CDR3 reads CASSTGTSGSEETQYF. The CDR3 DNA follows: TGTGCCAGCAGTACCGGGACTAGCGGGAGCGAAGAGACCCAGTACTTC.

Many counts were recorded for this clonotype. This chain uses TRBV24-1 with TRBJ2-5; 14 positions match TRBD2. In germline, CDR1 is KGHDR, CDR2 SFDVKD. The V and J ends lost 4 bases and 5 bases, in that order; junction bases with no gene match: 5. The CDR3 covers 16 residues. The CDR3 DNA follows: TGTGCCACCAGTGAGACTAGCGGGAGGGCCGAGGAGACCCAGTACTTC. It is translated as CATSETSGRAEETQYF.

This clonotype was observed a few times. The V and J genes are TRBV27 and TRBJ2-3, with TRBD2 matching 11 bases. V lost 5 bases and J lost 5; bases outside the gene matches: 6. Germline V CDR1 and CDR2: MNHEY, SMNVEV (reference sequence). The CDR3 has 15 residues. The CDR3 protein is CASSRLAGRGDTQYF. CDR3 sequence (DNA): TGTGCCAGCAGTCGACTAGCGGGGCGGGGAGATACGCAGTATTTT.

The rearrangement links TRBV5-1 to TRBJ2-3; D call uncertain. Per the germline V gene, CDR1 is SGHRS and CDR2 is YFSETQ. V was clipped by 5 bases and J by 2 bases, with 15 bases between them. The CDR3 extends over 15 amino acids. The CDR3: CASSSSRSDTDTQYF. The CDR3 coding sequence is TGCGCCAGCAGTTCTTCTAGGAGCGACACAGATACGCAGTATTTT. Complete variable domain (other parts from reference TRBV5-1 and TRBJ2-3): KAGVTQTPRYLIKTRGQQVTLSCSPISGHRSVSWYQQTPGQGLQFLFEYFSETQRNKGNFPGRFSGRQFSNSRSEMNVSTLELGDSALYLCASSSSRSDTDTQYFGPGTRLTVL.

This clonotype was recorded a few times. The CDR3 loop is CASAGLAGAETQYF. CDR3 sequence (DNA): TGTGCCAGCGCGGGACTAGCGGGAGCGGAGACCCAGTACTTC. This chain links TRBV4-2 with TRBJ2-5; TRBD2 agrees at 14 bases. Germline-derived CDR1 and CDR2 are LGHNA and YNFKEQ. The CDR3 spans 14 residues. Germline trimming cut 8 bases from V and 5 bases from J; bases unmatched to any gene: 4.

A few counts support this clonotype. The J gene is TRBJ2-3, the V gene TRBV6-1; 8 bases line up with TRBD1. V shed 1 base, J shed 0 bases, and the junction held 3 bases outside the gene matches. Germline-derived CDR1 and CDR2 are MNHNS and SASEGT. This CDR3 comprises 16 residues. CDR3 in amino acids: CASSEGQGPSTDTQYF. CDR3 sequence (DNA): TGTGCCAGCAGTGAAGGACAGGGGCCTAGCACAGATACGCAGTATTTT.

This clonotype was seen many times. This rearrangement joins TRBV19 to TRBJ2-3; TRBD1 aligns across 9 bases. Germline V lookup: CDR1 LNHDA, CDR2 SQIVND (reference sequence). J lost 3 bases, V lost 6 bases, and 4 bases had no gene match. The CDR3 consists of 14 residues. CDR3 DNA sequence: TGTGCCAGTAGCCTAGGACAGGGGACAGATACGCAGTATTTT. Translated, it gives CASSLGQGTDTQYF.

This clonotype was seen more than once but under ten times. V gene TRBV29-1 combines with J gene TRBJ1-1, with D perhaps TRBD1 (5 bases). V dropped 4 bases and J dropped 1 base, with 13 bases sitting between them. The CDR3 consists of 14 residues. In germline, CDR1 is SQVTM, CDR2 ANQGSEA. The CDR3 region has the DNA TGCAGCGTTGGGGGTGGGGACCCGAACACTGAAGCTTTCTTT. It specifies CSVGGGDPNTEAFF.

The chain uses TRBV7-3 and TRBJ2-7; D unclear. Germline V lookup: CDR1 SGHTA, CDR2 FQGTGA. The germline V and J ends were trimmed by 1 base and 3 bases, with 10 bases remaining between them. This CDR3 is built from 14 residues. The chain's CDR3 is CASSLKGGYYEQYF. The CDR3 DNA follows: TGTGCCAGCAGCTTAAAGGGCGGCTACTACGAGCAGTACTTC.

There are a few counts of this clonotype. This chain links TRBV28 with TRBJ2-4; tentative D call: TRBD2 (7 bases). Germline CDR1 and CDR2: MDHEN and SYDVKM. With 6 bases removed from V and 0 bases from J, the gap between germline ends came to 18 bases. CDR3 size: 17 residues. The CDR3 DNA follows: TGTGCCAGCAGCATCTGGGGGGGCCGGATAGCCAAAAACATTCAGTACTTC. It translates to CASSIWGGRIAKNIQYF.

This clonotype was counted many times. The chain couples TRBV28 to TRBJ1-6; possible D gene TRBD1, 6 bases. V was cut by 7 bases and J by 0 bases, with 13 bases left in between. The CDR3 totals 16 residues. CDR1 and CDR2 (germline): MDHEN, SYDVKM. The CDR3 sequence is CASITQGNSYNSPLHF. The CDR3 nucleotides are TGTGCCAGCATTACGCAGGGGAACTCCTATAATTCACCCCTCCACTTT.

The chain couples TRBV29-1 to TRBJ2-7; TRBD1 is a possible D gene (5 bases). Germline V lookup: CDR1 SQVTM, CDR2 ANQGSEA. The CDR3 covers 15 residues. V gave up 2 bases and J gave up 0 bases, with 14 bases separating them. CDR3 DNA sequence: TGCAGCGTTGAATCAGGGAAGGGGATCTCCTACGAGCAGTACTTC. This sequence encodes CSVESGKGISYEQYF.

This clonotype has only a few counts. The chain is built from TRBV6-2 or TRBV6-3 and TRBJ2-4; D is uncertain. Per germline, CDR1 MNHEY and CDR2 SVGEGT. With 4 bases removed from V and 8 bases from J, the gap between germline ends came to 6 bases. The CDR3 sequence is 11 residues long. CDR3 in amino acids: CASSSRDIQYF. CDR3 in DNA: TGTGCCAGCAGTTCTCGGGACATTCAGTACTTC.

The rearrangement uses TRBV2 and TRBJ2-5; D remains ambiguous. The length of the CDR3 is 11 residues. Deletions cut 3 bases from V and 8 bases from J, with 7 bases between. Germline V gene sequence: CDR1 SNHLY, CDR2 FYNNEI. The CDR3 loop is CASSDRTTQYF. In nucleotides, the CDR3 is TGTGCCAGCAGTGATCGGACCACCCAGTACTTC.

This clonotype was observed at least ten times. The V gene is TRBV20-1, the J gene TRBJ1-1; D is undetermined. Per germline, CDR1 DFQATT and CDR2 SNEGSKA (reference sequence). Trimming took 5 bases from V and 1 from J, leaving 14 bases between them. The CDR3 totals 14 residues. The CDR3 DNA is TGCAGTGCTGAGTCGGATTCCGCGAACACTGAAGCTTTCTTT. It translates to CSAESDSANTEAFF.

This clonotype has a count of ten or more. This chain joins TRBV7-8 and TRBJ2-3, with a possible D match to TRBD2 (6 bases). The CDR3 sequence is 16 residues long. The V and J ends lost 1 base and 0 bases respectively, with 11 bases between them. Germline CDR1 SGHVS, CDR2 FQNEAQ. This CDR3 is CASSLGPTSSTDTQYF. The CDR3 bases are TGTGCCAGCAGCTTAGGGCCGACTAGTAGCACAGATACGCAGTATTTT. The full variable domain, its missing parts supplied by reference TRBV7-8 and TRBJ2-3, is GAGVSQSPRYKVAKRGQDVALRCDPISGHVSLFWYQQALGQGPEFLTYFQNEAQLDKSGLPSDRFFAERPEGSVSTLKIQRTQQEDSAVYLCASSLGPTSSTDTQYFGPGTRLTVL.

This clonotype appeared many times. V usage is TRBV28 and J usage is TRBJ1-1; a possible D gene is TRBD1 (5 bases). CDR3 length equals 14 residues. V was trimmed by 7 bases and J by 0 bases, leaving 12 bases between them. The germline V gene has CDR1 MDHEN and CDR2 SYDVKM. The CDR3 reads CASKIGTLNTEAFF. In DNA, the CDR3 is TGTGCCAGCAAGATCGGGACTTTGAACACTGAAGCTTTCTTT.